The rows below give T cell receptor beta chains drawn from one sample of a study of OX40 agonist ivuxolimab in advanced cancers. Assay used: immunoSEQ multiplex PCR; TCRdb lists only in-frame clones, some missing. The repertoire holds some 80,000 clones, with just over 90% as singletons. The sample here was CD4+ or CD8+ T cells sorted from blood, taken in a trial of the OX40 agonist ivuxolimab. These receptors were collected from an adult with an advanced solid tumor such as melanoma, head and neck, liver or kidney cancer. The CDR3 runs from the conserved cysteine through the conserved F or W. D genes are given only for firm matches. Clone size is not always given. Where it is, it says once, few, many or a class for expanded clones.

cdr3_aa cdr3_nt clone_size cdr3_length v_call d_call j_call
CASSSVQETQYF TGTGCCAGCAGTTCCGTACAAGAGACCCAGTACTTC NA 12 TRBV28 NA TRBJ2-5
CASTRDRYGYTF TGTGCCAGCACCCGGGACAGGTATGGCTACACCTTC NA 12 TRBV6-1 TRBD1 TRBJ1-2
CASSPQGGTNEKLFF TGTGCCAGCTCACCACAGGGGGGAACTAATGAAAAACTGTTTTTT NA 15 TRBV18 NA TRBJ1-4
CASNGLPDVLTF TGTGCCAGCAACGGTCTCCCTGATGTCCTGACTTTC NA 12 TRBV25-1 NA TRBJ2-6
CASSPPTSSNTGELFF TGTGCCAGCTCACCACCGACTAGCTCGAACACCGGGGAGCTGTTTTTT NA 16 TRBV18 TRBD2 TRBJ2-2
CAIASLRGMETQYF TGTGCGATCGCTTCCCTCAGGGGAATGGAGACCCAGTACTTC once 14 TRBV28 NA TRBJ2-5
CASSEAGGTDTQYF TGTGCCAGCAGTGAGGCGGGAGGGACAGATACGCAGTATTTT NA 14 TRBV6-1 TRBD2 TRBJ2-3
CAWRETEKLFF TGTGCCTGGAGGGAAACTGAAAAACTGTTTTTT once 11 TRBV30 NA TRBJ1-4
CASSPRDRGLAFF TGTGCCAGCAGTCCCCGCGACAGGGGGCTAGCTTTCTTT NA 13 TRBV28 TRBD1 TRBJ1-1
CASSREPQSGYNEQFF TGTGCCAGCAGCCGGGAACCCCAGAGCGGGTACAATGAGCAGTTCTTC NA 16 TRBV27 NA TRBJ2-1
CASSLESVSSYNEQFF TGCGCCAGCAGCTTGGAATCGGTGAGCTCCTACAATGAGCAGTTCTTC NA 16 TRBV5-1 NA TRBJ2-1
CASSTGTGEGGELFF TGTGCCAGCAGCACCGGGACAGGGGAAGGCGGGGAGCTGTTTTTT NA 15 TRBV5-6 TRBD1 TRBJ2-2
CASSYSWGSNQPQHF TGTGCCAGCAGTTACTCCTGGGGGAGCAATCAGCCCCAGCATTTT NA 15 TRBV6-5 NA TRBJ1-5
CASKGTVNQPQHF TGTGCCAGCAAAGGGACAGTCAATCAGCCCCAGCATTTT NA 13 TRBV6-5 TRBD1 TRBJ1-5
CASSLASGTSTDTQYF TGCGCCAGCAGCTTGGCGAGTGGGACTAGCACAGATACGCAGTATTTT NA 16 TRBV5-1 NA TRBJ2-3
CASSPTGRGLGQPQHF TGTGCCAGCAGTCCAACAGGCCGGGGCTTGGGTCAGCCCCAGCATTTT NA 16 TRBV28 NA TRBJ1-5
CASIITQGAASSYTF TGTGCCAGCATCATTACTCAAGGGGCGGCAAGTAGCTACACCTTC NA 15 TRBV7-2 NA TRBJ1-2
CASSRLALTDTQYF TGTGCCAGCAGCCGACTAGCGCTCACAGATACGCAGTATTTT NA 14 TRBV7-9 TRBD2 TRBJ2-3
CASSFGTTSTDTQYF TGTGCCAGCAGTTTTGGGACAACTAGCACAGATACGCAGTATTTT NA 15 TRBV28 NA TRBJ2-3
CASSEKAHYEQYF TGTGCCAGCAGCGAAAAGGCCCACTACGAGCAGTACTTC NA 13 TRBV21-1 NA TRBJ2-7
CASSLIAVPSYNEQFF TGTGCCAGCAGCTTAATTGCGGTCCCGAGTTACAATGAGCAGTTCTTC NA 16 TRBV7-3 NA TRBJ2-1
CASSNTRADTQYF TGTGCCAGCAGCAATACCAGGGCAGATACGCAGTATTTT NA 13 TRBV6-5 NA TRBJ2-3
CASSPGGVYSEAFF TGTGCCAGCAGCCCAGGGGGCGTCTATTCTGAAGCTTTCTTT NA 14 TRBV11-3 TRBD1 TRBJ1-1
CASSLDHTGRGTDTQYF TGTGCCAGCAGCTTAGATCACACAGGGCGAGGGACAGATACGCAGTATTTT NA 17 TRBV11-3 NA TRBJ2-3
CASSLLPGLGTYEQYF TGTGCCAGTAGTCTACTACCGGGACTCGGAACCTACGAGCAGTACTTC NA 16 TRBV19 NA TRBJ2-7
CASSLGTSGSSTYF TGTGCCAGCAGCTTAGGGACTAGCGGGAGTTCCACTTACTTC NA 14 TRBV7-2 TRBD2 TRBJ2-7
CASSLGYEQYF TGTGCCAGCAGCCTGGGATACGAGCAGTACTTC NA 11 TRBV27 NA TRBJ2-7
CASRPPWTGPVAYEQYF TGTGCCAGCCGTCCCCCCTGGACAGGGCCAGTCGCCTACGAGCAGTACTTC NA 17 TRBV7-9 TRBD1 TRBJ2-7
CASRTVGELFF TGTGCCAGCAGGACGGTCGGGGAGCTGTTTTTT NA 11 TRBV28 NA TRBJ2-2
CASSLDRVNRLNYGYTF TGTGCCAGCAGCCTCGACAGGGTCAACCGCCTGAACTATGGCTACACCTTC NA 17 TRBV7-2 TRBD1 TRBJ1-2
CASSETGKKGYTF TGTGCCAGCTCCGAGACAGGGAAAAAGGGCTACACCTTC NA 13 TRBV18 TRBD1 TRBJ1-2
CASRPPGRTLFSGANVLTF TGTGCCAGCAGACCGCCAGGGCGCACCCTTTTCTCTGGGGCCAACGTCCTGACTTTC once 19 TRBV7-2 NA TRBJ2-6